This entry concerns a single T cell receptor beta chain. The V gene lost 5 bases and the J gene lost 6 bases, with 14 bases spanning the gap. This CDR3 has 13 residues. The germline V gene has CDR1 WNHNN and CDR2 SYGVQD (reference sequence). Some clones are missing from TCRdb's copy, which holds only in-frame ones; the method was immunoSEQ multiplex PCR. The table has about 73,000 clones, roughly 84% seen once; the top ten hold approximately 27%. This record belongs to a study of blood T cell repertoires in COVID-19. The sequencing sample was made of peripheral blood. The sequence derives from a human donor in a cohort sampled during active COVID-19. The rearrangement uses TRBV10-1 and TRBJ2-7, with TRBD1 as a possible D gene (5 bases). The CDR3 spells CASSLGPSSEQYF. The CDR3 DNA reads TGCGCCAGCAGTCTGGGGCCCAGTAGCGAGCAGTACTTC.